Listed below are T cell receptor beta chains from one sample, sequenced in a study of hypomethylating agent response in myelodysplastic syndrome. The data were produced by immunoSEQ multiplex PCR, yet TCRdb's version contains in-frame clones alone and is incomplete. The sample lists roughly 1,200 clones; 84% were seen once. Sequenced here: bone marrow, sampled before or after starting hypomethylating agent treatment for myelodysplastic syndrome (not recorded which). These receptors all stem from a human donor with myelodysplastic syndrome. The CDR3 runs from the conserved cysteine through the conserved F or W. D genes are given only for firm matches. Not every row has a clone size; where given, it reads once, few, many or a size class.

cdr3_nt	cdr3_aa	j_call	v_call	d_call	clone_size
TGTGCCAGCAGTCGCTCCGGGGTTTACAATGAGCAGTTCTTC	CASSRSGVYNEQFF	TRBJ2-1	TRBV6-5	NA	NA
TGTGCCAGCAGCACACGTAGTAGTCCGCCCCGACAGGGTGGGTATGGCTACACCTTC	CASSTRSSPPRQGGYGYTF	TRBJ1-2	TRBV9	TRBD1	once
TGTGCCAGCATCGGACAGGCTAATGAAAAACTGTTTTTT	CASIGQANEKLFF	TRBJ1-4	TRBV2	TRBD1	NA
TGTGCCAGCAGCTCCGAGCTAGCGGTGGGCACCGGGGAGCTGTTTTTT	CASSSELAVGTGELFF	TRBJ2-2	TRBV11-3	TRBD2	NA
TGTGCCAGCAGCGAAAGGGCCGGGACAGGAGCCACAGATACGCAGTATTTT	CASSERAGTGATDTQYF	TRBJ2-3	TRBV9	TRBD1	once
TGTGCCAGCAGCCCCTGGGGGGCAGGGGGCTACACCTTC	CASSPWGAGGYTF	TRBJ1-2	TRBV14	NA	NA
TGCGCCAGCAGCTTCGGGCCCGGGGTATATGGCTACACCTTC	CASSFGPGVYGYTF	TRBJ1-2	TRBV5-1	NA	NA
TGCGCCAGCAGCCAAGATTGGGGCGGGCTGGGCTACACCTTC	CASSQDWGGLGYTF	TRBJ1-2	TRBV4-3	NA	NA
TGTGCCAGCAGCTTAACTCAAGGCAATGGAAACACCATATATTTT	CASSLTQGNGNTIYF	TRBJ1-3	TRBV7-8	NA	NA
TGTGCCAGCAGCTCACAAAGTCGGGCCAACGTCCTGACTTTC	CASSSQSRANVLTF	TRBJ2-6	TRBV7-4	NA	NA
TGTGCCAGCTCACGACCGAACACTGAAGCTTTCTTT	CASSRPNTEAFF	TRBJ1-1	TRBV18	NA	NA
TGTGCCAGCAGCGTCCCATTTCTGGAGGGGGACTATGGCTACACCTTC	CASSVPFLEGDYGYTF	TRBJ1-2	TRBV9	NA	NA
TGCGCCAGCAGCCACGGTACTAGCGGCGGGGCCGATGAGCAGTTCTTC	CASSHGTSGGADEQFF	TRBJ2-1	TRBV4-1	TRBD2	NA
TGCGCCAGCAGCCAGGTATTGGGGCCCTACAATGAGCAGTTCTTC	CASSQVLGPYNEQFF	TRBJ2-1	TRBV4-3	NA	NA
TGTGCCAGCAGACTGGGACTAGCGCTGAGCTCCTACAATGAGCAGTTCTTC	CASRLGLALSSYNEQFF	TRBJ2-1	TRBV7-2	TRBD2	NA
TGCGCCAGCAGCTTAAGGCAGAACTCCTACAATGAGCAGTTCTTC	CASSLRQNSYNEQFF	TRBJ2-1	TRBV5-1	NA	NA
TGTGCCAGCACCGTCCCGGGACAGGCTAATCAGCCCCAGCATTTT	CASTVPGQANQPQHF	TRBJ1-5	TRBV6-5	TRBD1	once
TGCGCCAGCAGCTGGACGGAAAGAGGGACTGAAGCTTTCTTT	CASSWTERGTEAFF	TRBJ1-1	TRBV5-1	NA	NA
TGTGCCAGCAGCTTCGGTGGACGGACAAAATACAATGAGCAGTTCTTC	CASSFGGRTKYNEQFF	TRBJ2-1	TRBV7-8	NA	once
TGTGCCAGCAGCACACGACAGGGGCCCACAGATACGCAGTATTTT	CASSTRQGPTDTQYF	TRBJ2-3	TRBV7-9	TRBD1	NA
TGTGCCAGTAGTAACAGCTACAATGAGCAGTTCTTC	CASSNSYNEQFF	TRBJ2-1	TRBV19	NA	NA
TGTGCCAGCAGCGTCGGGCCAAGCAATCAGCCCCAGCATTTT	CASSVGPSNQPQHF	TRBJ1-5	TRBV9	NA	NA